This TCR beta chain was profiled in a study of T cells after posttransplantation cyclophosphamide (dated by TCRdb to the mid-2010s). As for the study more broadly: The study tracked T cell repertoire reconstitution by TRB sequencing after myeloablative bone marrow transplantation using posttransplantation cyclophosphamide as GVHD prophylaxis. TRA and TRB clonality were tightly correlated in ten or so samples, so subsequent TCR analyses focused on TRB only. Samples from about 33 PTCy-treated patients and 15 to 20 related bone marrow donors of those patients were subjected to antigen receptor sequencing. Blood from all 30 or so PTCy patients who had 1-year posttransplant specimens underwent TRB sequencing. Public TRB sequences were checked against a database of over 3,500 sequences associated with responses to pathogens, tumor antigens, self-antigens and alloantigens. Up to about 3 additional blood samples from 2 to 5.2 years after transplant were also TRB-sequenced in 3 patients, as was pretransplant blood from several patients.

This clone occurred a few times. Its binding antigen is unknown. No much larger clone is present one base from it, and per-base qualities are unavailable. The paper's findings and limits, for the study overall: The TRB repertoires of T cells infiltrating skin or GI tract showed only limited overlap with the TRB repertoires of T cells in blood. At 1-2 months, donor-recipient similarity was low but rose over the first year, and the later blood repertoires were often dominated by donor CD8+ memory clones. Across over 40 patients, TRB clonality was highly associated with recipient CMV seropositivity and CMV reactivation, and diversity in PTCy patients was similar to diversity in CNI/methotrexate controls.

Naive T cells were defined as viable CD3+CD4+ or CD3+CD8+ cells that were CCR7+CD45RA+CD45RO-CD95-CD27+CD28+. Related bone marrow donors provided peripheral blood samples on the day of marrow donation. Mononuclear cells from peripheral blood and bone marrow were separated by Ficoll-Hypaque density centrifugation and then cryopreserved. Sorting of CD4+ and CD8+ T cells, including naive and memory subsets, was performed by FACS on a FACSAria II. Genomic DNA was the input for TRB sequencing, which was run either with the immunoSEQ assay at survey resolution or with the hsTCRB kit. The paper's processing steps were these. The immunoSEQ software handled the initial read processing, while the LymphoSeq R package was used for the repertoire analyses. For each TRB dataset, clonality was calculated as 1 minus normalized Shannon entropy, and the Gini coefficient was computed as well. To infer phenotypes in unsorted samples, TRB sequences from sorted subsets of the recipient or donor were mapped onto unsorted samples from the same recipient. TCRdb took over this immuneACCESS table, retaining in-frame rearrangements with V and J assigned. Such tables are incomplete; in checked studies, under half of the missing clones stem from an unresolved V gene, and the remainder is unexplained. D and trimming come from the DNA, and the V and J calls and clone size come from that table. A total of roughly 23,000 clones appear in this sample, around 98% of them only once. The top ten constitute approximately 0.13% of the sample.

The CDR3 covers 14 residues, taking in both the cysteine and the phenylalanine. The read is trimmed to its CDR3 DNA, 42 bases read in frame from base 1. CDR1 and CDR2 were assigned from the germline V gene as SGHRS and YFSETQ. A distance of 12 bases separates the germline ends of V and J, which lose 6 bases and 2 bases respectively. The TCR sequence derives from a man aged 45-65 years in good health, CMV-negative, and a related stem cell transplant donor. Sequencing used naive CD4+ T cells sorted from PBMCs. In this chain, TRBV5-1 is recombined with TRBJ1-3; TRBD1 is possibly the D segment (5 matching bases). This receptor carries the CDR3 CASKGTTTGNTIYF. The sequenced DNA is TGCGCCAGCAAAGGGACTACTACTGGAAACACCATATATTTT.